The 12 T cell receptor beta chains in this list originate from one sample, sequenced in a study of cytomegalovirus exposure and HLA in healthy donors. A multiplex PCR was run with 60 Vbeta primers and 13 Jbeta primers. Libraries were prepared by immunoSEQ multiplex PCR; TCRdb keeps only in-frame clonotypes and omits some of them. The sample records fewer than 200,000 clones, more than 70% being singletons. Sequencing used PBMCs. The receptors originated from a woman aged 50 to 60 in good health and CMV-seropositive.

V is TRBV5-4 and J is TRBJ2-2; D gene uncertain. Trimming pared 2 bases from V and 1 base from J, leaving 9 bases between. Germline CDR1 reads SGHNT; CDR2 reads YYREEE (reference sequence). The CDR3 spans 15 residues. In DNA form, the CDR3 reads TGTGCCAGCAGCTTTTTTCGCGAGAACACCGGGGAGCTGTTTTTT. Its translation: CASSFFRENTGELFF.

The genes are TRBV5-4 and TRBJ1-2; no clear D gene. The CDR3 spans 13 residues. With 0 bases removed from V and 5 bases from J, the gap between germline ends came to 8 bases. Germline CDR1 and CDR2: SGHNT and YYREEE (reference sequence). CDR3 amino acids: CASSLGSSYGYTF. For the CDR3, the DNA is TGTGCCAGCAGCTTGGGCAGTTCGTATGGCTACACCTTC.

CDR3 bases: TGTGCCAGCAGCTTAGGCCTAGCGGTCGGCGGCGAGCAGTACTTC. Translated, it gives CASSLGLAVGGEQYF. The chain joins TRBV7-2 to TRBJ2-7; 7 bases match TRBD2. In germline, CDR1 is SGHTA, CDR2 FQGNSA. CDR3 length equals 15 residues. V trimming: 1 base; J trimming: 6 bases; junction bases outside the gene matches: 9.

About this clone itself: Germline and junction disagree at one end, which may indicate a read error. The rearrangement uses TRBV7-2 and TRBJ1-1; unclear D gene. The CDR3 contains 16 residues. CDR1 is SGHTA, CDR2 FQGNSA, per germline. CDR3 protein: CASTLHGSTPRLEAFF. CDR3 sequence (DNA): TGTGCCAGCACCTTACACGGCTCCACCCCGCGGCTTGAAGCTTTCTTT.

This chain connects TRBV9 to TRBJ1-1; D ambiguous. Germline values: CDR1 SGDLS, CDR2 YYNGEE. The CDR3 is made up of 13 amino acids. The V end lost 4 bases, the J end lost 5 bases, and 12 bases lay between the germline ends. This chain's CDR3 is CASSPHRDTEAFF. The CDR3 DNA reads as TGTGCCAGCAGCCCCCACCGGGATACTGAAGCTTTCTTT. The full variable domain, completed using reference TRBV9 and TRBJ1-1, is DSGVTQTPKHLITATGQRVTLRCSPRSGDLSVYWYQQSLDQGLQFLIQYYNGEERAKGNILERFSAQQFPDLHSELNLSSLELGDSALYFCASSPHRDTEAFFGQGTRLTVV.

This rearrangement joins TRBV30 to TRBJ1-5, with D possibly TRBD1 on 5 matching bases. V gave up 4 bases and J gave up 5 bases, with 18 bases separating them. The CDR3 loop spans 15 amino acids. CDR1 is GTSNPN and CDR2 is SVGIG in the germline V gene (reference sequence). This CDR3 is CAWNTDKYRDQPQHF. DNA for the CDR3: TGTGCCTGGAACACGGACAAGTATAGGGATCAGCCCCAGCATTTT.

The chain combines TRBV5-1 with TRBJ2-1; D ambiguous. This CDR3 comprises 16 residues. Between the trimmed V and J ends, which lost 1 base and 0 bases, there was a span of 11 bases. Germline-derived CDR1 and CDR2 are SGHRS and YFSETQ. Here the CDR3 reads CASSLRDKSSYNEQFF. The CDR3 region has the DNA TGCGCCAGCAGCTTGCGAGATAAAAGCTCCTACAATGAGCAGTTCTTC.

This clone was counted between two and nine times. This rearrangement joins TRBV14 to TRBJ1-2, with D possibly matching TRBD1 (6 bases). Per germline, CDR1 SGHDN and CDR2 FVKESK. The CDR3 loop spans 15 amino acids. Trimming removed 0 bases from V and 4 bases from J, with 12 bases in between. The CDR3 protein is CASSQESQGSYGYTF. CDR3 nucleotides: TGTGCCAGCAGCCAAGAGTCACAGGGAAGCTATGGCTACACCTTC.

CDR3: CSAQGAKNIQYF. The CDR3 coding sequence is TGCAGCGCACAGGGCGCCAAAAACATTCAGTACTTC. V usage is TRBV29-1 and J usage is TRBJ2-4, with a possible D match to TRBD1 (6 bases). This CDR3 spans 12 amino acids. V lost 7 bases to trimming and J lost 1 base, with 8 bases between them. Germline V gene sequence: CDR1 SQVTM, CDR2 ANQGSEA. The whole variable domain, remainder taken from reference TRBV29-1 and TRBJ2-4, is SAVISQKPSRDICQRGTSLTIQCQVDSQVTMMFWYRQQPGQSLTLIATANQGSEATYESGFVIDKFPISRPNLTFSTLTVSNMSPEDSSIYLCSAQGAKNIQYFGAGTRLSVL.

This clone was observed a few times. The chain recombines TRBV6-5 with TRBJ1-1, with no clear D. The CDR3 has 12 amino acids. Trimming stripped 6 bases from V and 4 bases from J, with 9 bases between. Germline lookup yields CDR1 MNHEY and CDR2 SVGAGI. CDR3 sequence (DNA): TGTGCCAGCAGAGAGGGTTTCACTGAAGCTTTCTTT. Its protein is CASREGFTEAFF.

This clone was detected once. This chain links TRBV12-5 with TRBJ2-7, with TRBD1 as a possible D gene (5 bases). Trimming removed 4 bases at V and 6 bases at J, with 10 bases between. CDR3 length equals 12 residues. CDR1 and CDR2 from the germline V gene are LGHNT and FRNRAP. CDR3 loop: CASGSQGGEQYF. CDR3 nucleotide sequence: TGTGCTAGTGGTTCCCAGGGCGGCGAGCAGTACTTC.

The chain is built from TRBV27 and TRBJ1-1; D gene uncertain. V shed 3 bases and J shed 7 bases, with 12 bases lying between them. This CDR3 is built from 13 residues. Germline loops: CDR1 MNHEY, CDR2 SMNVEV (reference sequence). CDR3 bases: TGTGCCAGCAGTTTCGGTCCGGGAGATGAAGCTTTCTTT. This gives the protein CASSFGPGDEAFF.